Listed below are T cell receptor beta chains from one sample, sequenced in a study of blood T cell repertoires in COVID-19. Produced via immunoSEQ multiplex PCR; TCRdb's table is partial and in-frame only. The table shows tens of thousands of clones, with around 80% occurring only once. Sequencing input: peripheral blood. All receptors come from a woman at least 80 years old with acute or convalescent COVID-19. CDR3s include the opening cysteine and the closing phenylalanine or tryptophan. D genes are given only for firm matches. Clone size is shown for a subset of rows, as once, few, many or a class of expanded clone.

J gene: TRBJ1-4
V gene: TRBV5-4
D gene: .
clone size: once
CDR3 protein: CASSLPTNEKLFF
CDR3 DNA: TGTGCCAGCAGTCTTCCCACTAATGAAAAACTGTTTTTT

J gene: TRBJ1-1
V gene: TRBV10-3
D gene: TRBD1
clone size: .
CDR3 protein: CAISELAGGTEAFF
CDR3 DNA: TGTGCCATCAGTGAGTTGGCAGGGGGCACTGAAGCTTTCTTT

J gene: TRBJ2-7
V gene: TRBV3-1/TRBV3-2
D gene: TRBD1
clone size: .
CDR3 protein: CASSHGTGVYEQYF
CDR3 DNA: TGTGCCAGCAGTCACGGGACAGGGGTCTACGAGCAGTACTTC

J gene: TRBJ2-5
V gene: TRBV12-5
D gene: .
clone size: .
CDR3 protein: CASALDGETQYF
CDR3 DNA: TGTGCTAGTGCCCTCGACGGGGAGACCCAGTACTTC

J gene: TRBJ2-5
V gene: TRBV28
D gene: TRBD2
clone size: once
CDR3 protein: CASRLAGGQWETQYF
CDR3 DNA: TGTGCCAGTAGACTAGCGGGGGGGCAATGGGAGACCCAGTACTTC

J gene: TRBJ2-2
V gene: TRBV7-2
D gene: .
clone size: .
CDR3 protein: CASSLGGSSTGELFF
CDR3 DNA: TGTGCCAGCAGCTTAGGCGGTTCGAGCACCGGGGAGCTGTTTTTT

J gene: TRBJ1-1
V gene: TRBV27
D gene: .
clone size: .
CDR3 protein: CASSLSRGGVSAFF
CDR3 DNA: TGTGCCAGCAGTTTATCCCGGGGGGGGGTTTCAGCTTTCTTT

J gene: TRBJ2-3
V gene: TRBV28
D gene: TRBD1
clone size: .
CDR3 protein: CASSLRQGAADTQYF
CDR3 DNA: TGTGCCAGCAGTTTAAGACAGGGTGCCGCAGATACGCAGTATTTT

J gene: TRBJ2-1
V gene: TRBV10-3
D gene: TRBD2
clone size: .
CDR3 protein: CAISGLAGGVNEQFF
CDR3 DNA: TGTGCCATCAGCGGACTAGCGGGGGGTGTGAATGAGCAGTTCTTC

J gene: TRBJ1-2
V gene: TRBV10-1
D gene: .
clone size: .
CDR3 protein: CASSENSLVGYTF
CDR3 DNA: TGCGCCAGCAGTGAGAACAGTTTGGTGGGCTACACCTTC

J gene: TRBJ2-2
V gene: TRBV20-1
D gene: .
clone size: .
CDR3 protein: CSASLLRRNTGELFF
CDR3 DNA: TGCAGTGCTAGTCTCTTGCGGCGGAACACCGGGGAGCTGTTTTTT

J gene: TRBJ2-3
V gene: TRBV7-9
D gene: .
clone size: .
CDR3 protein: CASSPQTVSTDTQYF
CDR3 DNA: TGTGCCAGCAGCCCTCAGACAGTGAGCACAGATACGCAGTATTTT

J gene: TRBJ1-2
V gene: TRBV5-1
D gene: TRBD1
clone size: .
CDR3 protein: CASSNTGGRGYTF
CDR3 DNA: TGCGCCAGCAGCAACACAGGGGGACGGGGCTACACCTTC

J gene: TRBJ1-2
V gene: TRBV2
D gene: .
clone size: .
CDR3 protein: CASTSGLVYGYTF
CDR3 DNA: TGTGCCAGCACTTCAGGGCTAGTCTATGGCTACACCTTC